The entry below describes one T cell receptor beta chain. Primers used in a second PCR of about 6 to 11 cycles were a sample-barcoded 5' primer and a J-beta primer mix. TCRdb re-called the 5' RACE reads through MiXCR, storing one row per CDR3 protein. The repertoire includes about 1.1 million distinct CDR3 sequences, 30% to 40% of them detected once, and under 15% sits in the top ten. The data were obtained in a study of blood T cells in healthy people across ages. V lost 0 bases to trimming and J lost 4 bases; unmatched junction nucleotides: 2. This CDR3 spans 14 amino acids. CDR1 SGHRS and CDR2 YFSETQ come from the germline V gene. Around 10 milliliters of peripheral blood were drawn from each donor. At least 5.5 micrograms of total RNA were extracted per sample.

J is TRBJ1-2 and V is TRBV5-1, with 8 nucleotides matching TRBD1. Sequencing used blood. The clonotype comes from a man between 18 and 35 years old in good health. CDR3 residues: CASSLDGTGYGYTF. In DNA form, the CDR3 reads TGCGCCAGCAGCTTGGATGGGACAGGCTATGGCTACACCTTC.